Below, 23 T cell receptor beta chains from the same sample are listed, as sequenced in a study of cytomegalovirus exposure and HLA in healthy donors (dated by TCRdb to about 2017). Libraries came from the immunoSEQ multiplex PCR assay. For the multiplex PCR, a mixture combining 60 forward primers for TCR Vbeta segments and 13 reverse primers for TCR Jbeta segments was used. TCRdb re-hosts the immuneACCESS table, in-frame sequences only. Its copies lack some clones; in the studies checked, an unresolved V gene accounts for under half of them, and the cause for the rest is not known. The sample's table covers approximately 61,000 clones. Clones ranked in the top ten supply around 2.1% of the sample. Sequencing was performed on PBMCs. The receptors derive from a woman aged 18-29 years in good health and CMV-seronegative.

J is TRBJ1-1 and V is TRBV4-1; TRBD1 matches at 7 bases. Germline V CDR1 and CDR2: MGHRA, YSYEKL. The J segment lost 6 bases and the V segment lost 7 bases, leaving 5 bases of the junction unmatched. This CDR3 spans 12 amino acids. The CDR3 here is CASTRTGSEAFF. CDR3 sequence (DNA): TGCGCCAGCACTCGGACAGGCTCTGAAGCTTTCTTT.

The chain recombines TRBV6-5 with TRBJ2-7; D gene uncertain. The germline CDR1 and CDR2 sequences are MNHEY and SVGAGI. This CDR3 is built from 12 residues. The ends were cut back, 5 bases at V and 3 bases at J, with 8 bases in the middle. In DNA form, the CDR3 reads TGTGCCAGCAGTCCCGGTCGCTACGAGCAGTACTTC. Its translation: CASSPGRYEQYF.

This sequence joins TRBV7-9 and TRBJ1-2, with D possibly being TRBD1 (6 bases). Germline V gene lookup returns CDR1 SEHNR and CDR2 FQNEAQ (reference sequence). The V gene lost 6 bases and the J gene lost 1 base, with 21 bases spanning the gap. CDR3 size: 17 residues. As DNA, the CDR3 is TGTGCCAGCAGTGCCCGGGACACCCAACCCTTTAACTATGGCTACACCTTC. Its protein product is CASSARDTQPFNYGYTF.

CDR3 amino acids: CASSSWTGRRAEAFF. DNA for the CDR3: TGTGCCAGCAGTTCCTGGACAGGGCGGAGGGCTGAAGCTTTCTTT. The chain uses TRBV6-6 and TRBJ1-1, with 8 bases aligning to TRBD1. In germline, CDR1 is MNHNY, CDR2 SVGAGI (reference sequence). The V segment lost 4 bases and the J segment 6 bases; nucleotides outside the gene matches: 10. This CDR3 comprises 15 residues.

The V gene is TRBV6-5, the J gene TRBJ1-2; D remains ambiguous. CDR1 is MNHEY and CDR2 is SVGAGI in the germline V gene. This CDR3 is 14 amino acids long. Trimming removed 5 bases at V and 7 bases at J, with 17 bases between. The CDR3 DNA reads as TGTGCCAGCAGTCAGAACTACTATGCCGGTGGCTACACCTTC. It is translated as CASSQNYYAGGYTF.

This chain joins TRBV25-1 and TRBJ2-7; D possibly corresponds to TRBD1 (6 bases). This CDR3 is 14 amino acids long. CDR1 MGHDK and CDR2 SYGVNS come from the germline V gene. The V end was cut by 6 bases, the J end by 0 bases, with 12 bases between. CDR3 protein: CASREDSHSYEQYF. Written as DNA, the CDR3 is TGTGCCAGCAGGGAGGACAGCCACTCCTACGAGCAGTACTTC.

This sequence joins TRBV28 and TRBJ1-1; TRBD1 matches at 8 bases. V lost 5 bases to trimming and J lost 11 bases; unmatched junction nucleotides: 10. Germline CDR1 reads MDHEN; CDR2 reads SYDVKM. The CDR3 is 13 amino acids. CDR3 sequence: CASSPRDRILAFF. The DNA of the CDR3 is TGTGCCAGCAGTCCACGGGACAGGATATTGGCTTTCTTT.

V gene TRBV5-1 combines with J gene TRBJ1-5; D gene ambiguous. V gave up 1 base and J gave up 7 bases, with 15 bases separating them. Germline V gene sequence: CDR1 SGHRS, CDR2 YFSETQ. The CDR3 is 15 amino acids. CDR3 coding DNA: TGCGCCAGCAGCTTGACCTCGTTCGGTAGCCAGCCCCAGCATTTT. It yields the protein CASSLTSFGSQPQHF. The full variable domain, with the rest looked up from reference TRBV5-1 and TRBJ1-5, is KAGVTQTPRYLIKTRGQQVTLSCSPISGHRSVSWYQQTPGQGLQFLFEYFSETQRNKGNFPGRFSGRQFSNSRSEMNVSTLELGDSALYLCASSLTSFGSQPQHFGDGTRLSIL.

The V and J genes are TRBV10-3 and TRBJ1-5, with D perhaps matching TRBD1 (5 bases). V shed 4 bases and J shed 3 bases, with 13 bases lying between them. CDR3 length: 15 amino acids. In germline, CDR1 is ENHRY, CDR2 SYGVKD. As DNA, the CDR3 is TGTGCCATCAGTGTCAGCAGGGATTACAATCAGCCCCAGCATTTT. Translated: CAISVSRDYNQPQHF.

This sequence joins TRBV4-2 and TRBJ2-2; 7 nucleotides match TRBD1. The CDR3 is made up of 15 amino acids. V trimming: 0 bases; J trimming: 7 bases; junction bases outside the gene matches: 5. From germline, CDR1 is LGHNA and CDR2 YNFKEQ. CDR3 region: CASSQEGTAYGELFF. The DNA for the CDR3 is TGTGCCAGCAGCCAAGAAGGGACAGCTTACGGGGAGCTGTTTTTT.

The chain employs TRBV28 and TRBJ1-1; 7 bases fit TRBD1. The germline CDR1 and CDR2 sequences are MDHEN and SYDVKM. CDR3 length equals 15 residues. Trimming at V came to 3 bases and at J to 5 bases, leaving 9 bases not matched to a gene. The CDR3 reads CASSFVAGGGTEAFF. The DNA for the CDR3 is TGTGCCAGCAGTTTTGTGGCAGGGGGTGGGACTGAAGCTTTCTTT.

The chain carries TRBV6-1 and TRBJ1-4; D is undetermined. Trimming pared 3 bases from V and 11 bases from J, leaving 16 bases between. CDR3 length: 14 amino acids. Germline CDR1 reads MNHNS; CDR2 reads SASEGT. The DNA of the CDR3 is TGTGCCAGCAGTGATGTTCAGGTCCCGGGGAAACTGTTTTTT. The encoded protein is CASSDVQVPGKLFF.

The chain carries TRBV5-1 and TRBJ1-2, with D hard to call. The CDR3 sequence is 15 residues long. In germline, CDR1 is SGHRS, CDR2 YFSETQ. The V end was cut by 0 bases, the J end by 12 bases, with 21 bases between. The CDR3 sequence is CASSLVGSREITHTF. CDR3 bases: TGCGCCAGCAGCTTGGTTGGATCTCGGGAGATAACGCACACCTTC.

The CDR3 DNA sequence: TGTGCCAGCGCAGCGGGAGTCCCTGGGGAGACCCAGTACTTC. Its protein is CASAAGVPGETQYF. The V and J genes are TRBV7-3 and TRBJ2-5; TRBD2 aligns across 8 bases. Per germline, CDR1 SGHTA and CDR2 FQGTGA. The junction had 10 bases not matched to a gene; V was cut back by 8 bases and J by 5 bases. The CDR3 has 14 residues.

V usage is TRBV11-3 and J usage is TRBJ2-3; 10 bases align to TRBD2. Germline V gene data show CDR1 as SGHNT and CDR2 as YENEEA. V dropped 5 bases and J dropped 4; count of bases not matched to a gene: 3. The CDR3 covers 14 residues. The CDR3 coding sequence is TGTGCCAGCAGCCTGAGCGGGGGGGCAGATACGCAGTATTTT. Translating gives CASSLSGGADTQYF.

As regards this clone: Different DNA sequences within this sample yield the same CDR3. The J gene is TRBJ2-3, the V gene TRBV18, with 7 nucleotides matching TRBD1. From germline, CDR1 is KGHSH and CDR2 LQKENI. CDR3 length: 15 amino acids. J lost 2 bases, V lost 5 bases, and 7 bases had no gene match. CDR3: CASSFTGTDTDTQYF. In nucleotides, the CDR3 is TGTGCCAGCTCATTTACCGGGACAGACACAGATACGCAGTATTTT.

In the case of this clone: This sample also contains other DNA sequences that code for the same CDR3. This chain joins TRBV5-1 and TRBJ2-7; 9 bases fit TRBD1. This CDR3 is built from 15 residues. After removal of 0 bases from V and 4 bases from J, the junction contained 5 bases not matched to a gene. The germline V gene has CDR1 SGHRS and CDR2 YFSETQ. The CDR3 region has the DNA TGCGCCAGCAGCTTGGGGACAGGGGCTATTTACGAGCAGTACTTC. Translating it yields CASSLGTGAIYEQYF. The full variable domain, with the rest looked up from reference TRBV5-1 and TRBJ2-7, is KAGVTQTPRYLIKTRGQQVTLSCSPISGHRSVSWYQQTPGQGLQFLFEYFSETQRNKGNFPGRFSGRQFSNSRSEMNVSTLELGDSALYLCASSLGTGAIYEQYFGPGTRLTVT.

About this clone itself: The junction and the germline gene differ at one end; a read error may be behind it. The chain is built from TRBV28 and TRBJ2-1; a possible D gene is TRBD2 (5 bases). The germline CDR1 and CDR2 sequences are MDHEN and SYDVKM. The CDR3 consists of 15 residues. In nucleotides, the CDR3 is TGTGCCAGCAGTTTCGGTGGGAGCTCCGACAATGAGCAGTTCTTC. Its protein product is CASSFGGSSDNEQFF.

The chain joins TRBV6-5 to TRBJ2-7, with a weak D call TRBD1 (5 bases). Trimming removed 3 bases from V and 2 bases from J, with 8 bases in between. CDR1 and CDR2 from the germline V gene are MNHEY and SVGAGI. This CDR3 comprises 13 residues. In DNA, the CDR3 is TGTGCCAGCAGTTATGACAGAACCTACGAGCAGTACTTC. This encodes CASSYDRTYEQYF.

This chain connects TRBV5-6 to TRBJ2-5; D unresolved. The V gene lost 4 bases and the J gene lost 5 bases, with 12 bases spanning the gap. The CDR3 is made up of 13 amino acids. The germline gives CDR1 SGHDT, CDR2 YYEEEE. The DNA of the CDR3 is TGTGCCAGCAGCCTAAGACCCGGGGAGACCCAGTACTTC. It translates to CASSLRPGETQYF.

V usage is TRBV7-9 and J usage is TRBJ1-4; D might be TRBD1 (6 bases). This CDR3 spans 16 amino acids. With 5 bases removed from V and 0 bases from J, the gap between germline ends came to 13 bases. The V gene's germline CDR1 is SEHNR and CDR2 FQNEAQ (reference sequence). CDR3 amino acids: CASSTGQPATNEKLFF. The CDR3 nucleotides read TGTGCCAGCAGCACCGGACAGCCAGCAACTAATGAAAAACTGTTTTTT.

The V call is TRBV4-1, the J call TRBJ2-5; TRBD1 aligns across 8 bases. The trim removed 3 bases at V and 5 bases at J, leaving 17 bases unmatched. The length of the CDR3 is 18 residues. CDR1 and CDR2 from the germline V gene are MGHRA and YSYEKL. CDR3 loop: CASSQATTQGDRGETQYF. CDR3 coding DNA: TGCGCCAGCAGCCAGGCTACGACACAGGGGGATAGAGGGGAGACCCAGTACTTC.

This chain links TRBV19 with TRBJ2-3; D is unresolved. CDR3 length equals 16 residues. V was clipped by 3 bases and J by 5 bases, with 18 bases between them. Germline CDR1 LNHDA, CDR2 SQIVND (reference sequence). DNA of the CDR3: TGTGCCAGTAGTATCCGGCGGCCTCCCGCTATAGATACGCAGTATTTT. Its translation is CASSIRRPPAIDTQYF.